Detailed here is one T cell receptor beta chain. What it binds is not known. Germline V gives CDR1 LNHDA, CDR2 SQIVND (reference sequence). The CDR3 loop spans 16 amino acids. V was shortened by 5 bases and J by 1 base, with 17 bases between the two germline ends. This entry comes from a study of radiotherapy plus CTLA-4 blockade in lung cancer. In the study overall: Among patients, about 20% showed objective responses, and about 31% had disease control.

Focal radiation and CTLA-4 blockade (ipilimumab) were tested in chemo-refractory metastatic non-small-cell lung cancer patients. Clones were read by immunoSEQ multiplex PCR, and TCRdb kept only the in-frame ones, dropping some. The repertoire has more than 65,000 clones, around 83% of them found once; the top ten carry 0.75% to 0.95%. General study points: Blood TCR clones of tumor origin expanded after radiotherapy plus ipilimumab. The authors reported that early blood T cell clone dynamics, with interferon-beta, best predicted response.

The clonotype was recovered from a human donor with non-small cell lung cancer who had stable disease on radiotherapy plus ipilimumab. The chain joins TRBV19 to TRBJ1-1; TRBD1 might be the D (5 bases). This sample comprised peripheral blood, obtained from a patient treated with radiotherapy plus ipilimumab. CDR3 in amino acids: CASSQPGGAGNTEAFF. The CDR3 coding sequence is TGTGCCAGTAGTCAACCAGGTGGGGCAGGGAACACTGAAGCTTTCTTT.